Listed here are 24 T cell receptor beta chains from one sample, sequenced in a study of blood T cell repertoires in COVID-19. Only in-frame clones appear in the TCRdb table, and some are missing; sequencing was by immunoSEQ multiplex PCR. The repertoire includes roughly 130,000 clones, 79% of them detected once, and around 3.3% sits in the top ten. The sequenced material came from peripheral blood. The receptors here all came from a man in his 60s with acute or convalescent COVID-19.

The V call is TRBV6-2 or TRBV6-3, the J call TRBJ2-1; 7 bases fit TRBD1. The CDR3 runs to 12 residues. The trim removed 6 bases at V and 8 bases at J, leaving 4 bases unmatched. Germline CDR1 is MNHEY and CDR2 is SVGEGT. In DNA, the CDR3 is TGTGCCAGCAGCCGACAGGGCGATGAGCAGTTCTTC. Its translation is CASSRQGDEQFF.

The chain carries TRBV6-5 and TRBJ2-7, with 7 bases matching TRBD1. Germline loops: CDR1 MNHEY, CDR2 SVGAGI. CDR3 length: 15 amino acids. The V gene end was trimmed by 5 bases and the J gene end by 5 bases; junction bases not matched to a gene: 12. The CDR3 reads CASSSPGTVEHEQYF. The CDR3 DNA follows: TGTGCCAGCAGTAGCCCCGGGACAGTCGAGCACGAGCAGTACTTC.

This chain joins TRBV6-6 and TRBJ1-1, with D unclear. The CDR3 is made up of 15 amino acids. From germline, CDR1 is MNHNY and CDR2 SVGAGI (reference sequence). V lost 0 bases, J lost 6 bases, and 14 bases lay in between. CDR3 coding DNA: TGTGCCAGCAGTTACTCGGAGGGCCCCGGGTCTGAAGCTTTCTTT. It translates to CASSYSEGPGSEAFF.

The rearrangement uses TRBV2 and TRBJ2-2; TRBD1 matches at 7 bases. Germline-derived CDR1 and CDR2 are SNHLY and FYNNEI. V lost 5 bases and J lost 2; bases outside the gene matches: 5. The CDR3 spans 15 residues. For the CDR3, the DNA is TGTGCCAGCAGTCCCGACAGGGATAACACCGGGGAGCTGTTTTTT. This gives the protein CASSPDRDNTGELFF.

The rearrangement links TRBV5-1 to TRBJ2-2; 8 bases fit TRBD1. Germline assignment: CDR1 SGHRS and CDR2 YFSETQ. The CDR3 extends over 14 amino acids. Unmatched junction bases numbered 7, after V lost 2 bases and J lost 10 bases. In DNA form, the CDR3 reads TGCGCCAGCAGCTTTGGGGGACAGGTAGAGGAGCTGTTTTTT. As protein: CASSFGGQVEELFF. Full variable domain (remainder filled in from reference TRBV5-1 and TRBJ2-2): KAGVTQTPRYLIKTRGQQVTLSCSPISGHRSVSWYQQTPGQGLQFLFEYFSETQRNKGNFPGRFSGRQFSNSRSEMNVSTLELGDSALYLCASSFGGQVEELFFGEGSRLTVL.

This clone showed up just a few times. This chain connects TRBV27 to TRBJ2-7; no clear D gene. Trimming removed 3 bases from V and 3 bases from J, with 12 bases in between. This CDR3 is built from 14 residues. Germline CDR1 MNHEY, CDR2 SMNVEV (reference sequence). The CDR3 coding sequence is TGTGCCAGCAGTTTTCACCGGCGCGGCTACGAGCAGTACTTC. Translation: CASSFHRRGYEQYF.

The rearrangement uses TRBV2 and TRBJ2-2; the match to TRBD1 covers 9 bases. The germline CDR1 and CDR2 sequences are SNHLY and FYNNEI. This CDR3 spans 14 amino acids. V lost 8 bases to trimming and J lost 6 bases; unmatched junction nucleotides: 7. In nucleotides, the CDR3 is TGTGCCAGCGGCCGGGACAGGGCTCCCGGGGAGCTGTTTTTT. Translated: CASGRDRAPGELFF. Filled out from reference TRBV2 and TRBJ2-2, the complete variable domain reads EPEVTQTPSHQVTQMGQEVILRCVPISNHLYFYWYRQILGQKVEFLVSFYNNEISEKSEIFDDQFSVERPDGSNFTLKIRSTKLEDSAMYFCASGRDRAPGELFFGEGSRLTVL.

The rearrangement joins TRBV5-4 to TRBJ2-2, with 7 positions matching TRBD1. This CDR3 is 15 amino acids long. Losses at the gene ends were 4 bases for V and 6 bases for J; bases not matched to a gene: 9. CDR1 SGHNT and CDR2 YYREEE come from the germline V gene (reference sequence). CDR3 loop: CASSRQGIIAGELFF. The DNA of the CDR3 is TGTGCCAGCAGCCGACAGGGTATTATCGCCGGGGAGCTGTTTTTT.

The V call is TRBV4-2, the J call TRBJ1-5; possible D gene TRBD1, 6 bases. This CDR3 spans 15 amino acids. With 0 bases removed from V and 4 bases from J, the gap between germline ends came to 10 bases. CDR1 and CDR2 (germline): LGHNA, YNFKEQ. DNA for the CDR3: TGTGCCAGCAGCCAAGATGGGCAGGGGAATCAGCCCCAGCATTTT. It specifies CASSQDGQGNQPQHF.

The chain carries TRBV5-1 and TRBJ2-3; possible D gene TRBD1, 6 bases. V lost 0 bases and J 5 bases, leaving 13 bases between the germline ends. The CDR3 covers 15 residues. The germline V gene has CDR1 SGHRS and CDR2 YFSETQ. The CDR3 region is CASSLEDSSGDTQYF. The CDR3 coding sequence is TGCGCCAGCAGCTTGGAGGACAGTTCAGGAGATACGCAGTATTTT.

This sequence joins TRBV7-9 and TRBJ2-1; 12 nucleotides align to TRBD2. Germline trimming cut 5 bases from V and 10 bases from J; bases unmatched to any gene: 9. The CDR3 covers 15 residues. CDR1 is SEHNR and CDR2 is FQNEAQ in the germline V gene (reference sequence). CDR3 DNA: TGTGCCAGCAGCACCCTAGCGGGAGGGCCGGTGGAGCAGTTCTTC. It specifies CASSTLAGGPVEQFF.

The J gene is TRBJ1-2, the V gene TRBV29-1; 8 positions agree with TRBD1. The CDR3 runs to 14 residues. The ends lost 3 bases at V and 6 bases at J; junction bases unmatched: 9. Germline CDR1 reads SQVTM; CDR2 reads ANQGSEA. CDR3 DNA: TGCAGCGTTGAGCGGACAGGGCAAGGGAATGGCTACACCTTC. Translating it yields CSVERTGQGNGYTF.

J is TRBJ2-7 and V is TRBV5-6; D is ambiguous. CDR1 and CDR2 from the germline V gene are SGHDT and YYEEEE. Trimming removed 4 bases from V and 0 bases from J, with 14 bases in between. This CDR3 is built from 15 residues. The CDR3, as DNA: TGTGCCAGCAGCAGCTTGAGAAGTAACTCCTACGAGCAGTACTTC. It codes for CASSSLRSNSYEQYF.

The chain links TRBV6-6 to TRBJ1-2, with TRBD1 matching over 9 bases. Germline V lookup: CDR1 MNHNY, CDR2 SVGAGI (reference sequence). The CDR3 has 13 amino acids. After removal of 6 bases from V and 6 bases from J, the junction contained 5 bases not matched to a gene. In DNA, the CDR3 is TGTGCCAGCAGAAGGGACAGGGAAGATGGCTACACCTTC. It is translated as CASRRDREDGYTF.

This clone was found a few times. This chain connects TRBV13 to TRBJ1-3; D gene ambiguous. Trimming stripped 0 bases from V and 0 bases from J, with 12 bases between. The CDR3 covers 17 residues. Germline values: CDR1 PRHDT, CDR2 FYEKMQ (reference sequence). The CDR3 coding sequence is TGTGCCAGCAGCTTAGGTCCAGTGGTGAACTCTGGAAACACCATATATTTT. It encodes CASSLGPVVNSGNTIYF.

This sequence joins TRBV18 and TRBJ2-3; 7 bases are shared with TRBD1. The CDR3 totals 14 residues. The V gene's germline CDR1 is KGHSH and CDR2 LQKENI. V lost 6 bases and J lost 9; bases outside the gene matches: 12. The CDR3 reads CASSPGQSTGTQYF. The CDR3 region has the DNA TGTGCCAGCTCCCCGGGACAGTCCACAGGGACGCAGTATTTT.

V is TRBV28 and J is TRBJ1-5, with 8 bases lining up with TRBD1. Looked up from germline, CDR1 is MDHEN and CDR2 is SYDVKM. The trim removed 6 bases at V and 7 bases at J, leaving 5 bases unmatched. The CDR3 has 13 amino acids. The CDR3 region has the DNA TGTGCCAGCAGACAGGGGGGGATCCAGCCCCAGCATTTT. Translated: CASRQGGIQPQHF.

The chain is built from TRBV9 and TRBJ2-1; the match to TRBD2 covers 13 bases. CDR1 and CDR2 (germline): SGDLS, YYNGEE. V shed 3 bases and J 11 bases; nucleotides not matched to a gene: 11. The CDR3 totals 16 residues. The CDR3 DNA follows: TGTGCCAGCAGCGCCCGAACCGGGACTAGCGGGGTTCAGCAGTTCTTC. It codes for CASSARTGTSGVQQFF.

The rearrangement uses TRBV3-1 (or the pseudogene TRBV3-2) and TRBJ1-5, with unresolved D. The CDR3 has 13 amino acids. V gave up 5 bases and J gave up 0 bases, with 5 bases separating them. Per the germline V gene, CDR1 is LGHDT and CDR2 is YNNKEL (reference sequence). The DNA of the CDR3 is TGTGCCAGCAGCTTTCATAGCAATCAGCCCCAGCATTTT. Amino acids: CASSFHSNQPQHF.

The chain is built from TRBV11-2 and TRBJ1-2; D might be TRBD1 (5 bases). The CDR3 loop spans 14 amino acids. Germline V CDR1 and CDR2: SGHAT, FQNNGV. Trimming took off 5 bases at V and 2 bases at J, with 12 bases between the two ends. CDR3 in amino acids: CASSVTHRNYGYTF. As DNA, the CDR3 is TGTGCCAGCAGCGTAACTCACAGGAACTATGGCTACACCTTC.

The J gene is TRBJ1-6, the V gene TRBV5-1; 8 bases match TRBD1. V was clipped by 4 bases and J by 7 bases; unmatched bases: 4. The germline V gene has CDR1 SGHRS and CDR2 YFSETQ. The CDR3 is 14 residues long. The CDR3 is CASSPGTGNSPLHF. The CDR3 DNA reads TGCGCCAGCAGCCCAGGGACAGGAAATTCACCCCTCCACTTT.

This chain uses TRBV18 with TRBJ2-7; 8 bases match TRBD2. The CDR3 consists of 14 residues. V was clipped by 4 bases and J by 3 bases; unmatched bases: 5. CDR1 and CDR2 (germline): KGHSH, LQKENI. The CDR3 bases are TGTGCCAGCTCACTAGGACTAGCTGACTACGAGCAGTACTTC. Translating gives CASSLGLADYEQYF. Combining the CDR3 with reference TRBV18 and TRBJ2-7 gives the whole variable domain NAGVMQNPRHLVRRRGQEARLRCSPMKGHSHVYWYRQLPEEGLKFMVYLQKENIIDESGMPKERFSAEFPKEGPSILRIQQVVRGDSAAYFCASSLGLADYEQYFGPGTRLTVT.

The rearrangement links TRBV24-1 to TRBJ2-3; 8 bases are a match to TRBD1. The CDR3 loop spans 16 amino acids. V was clipped by 4 bases and J by 2 bases; unmatched bases: 7. Germline V gene data show CDR1 as KGHDR and CDR2 as SFDVKD. Written as DNA, the CDR3 is TGTGCCACCAGTGACCCCGGGACAGGTACCACAGATACGCAGTATTTT. Protein: CATSDPGTGTTDTQYF.

This sequence joins TRBV28 and TRBJ1-6, with 9 nucleotides matching TRBD1. CDR3 length equals 16 residues. The germline CDR1 and CDR2 sequences are MDHEN and SYDVKM. V lost 4 bases to trimming and J lost 8 bases; unmatched junction nucleotides: 9. The CDR3 bases are TGTGCCAGCAGTTCCTCCCCGGGACAGGGTTATTCACCCCTCCACTTT. Translating gives CASSSSPGQGYSPLHF.